These T cell receptor beta chains were read from a single sample in a study of human T cells and chemical hapten exposure. TCRdb processed the 5' RACE reads anew with MiXCR; each CDR3 protein has one entry. The table shows about 81,000 distinct CDR3 sequences, with 15% occurring only once. The source is a female donor in good health. CDR3s include the opening cysteine and the closing phenylalanine or tryptophan. The D gene is left open where the match is weak. Clone size is shown for a subset of rows, as once, few, many or a class of expanded clone.

>TRBJ1-3|few|TRBV13|.|14
CASSSSPTGNTIYF
TGTGCCAGCAGCTCCTCCCCGACGGGAAACACCATATATTTT
>TRBJ1-3|once|TRBV7-2|.|14
CASSEATAPDTIYF
TGTGCCAGCAGCGAAGCGACAGCTCCGGACACCATATATTTT
>TRBJ1-1|.|TRBV6-2/TRBV6-3|.|14
CASSPPDRWAEAFF
TGTGCCAGCAGTCCGCCAGACAGGTGGGCTGAAGCTTTCTTT
>TRBJ1-2|.|TRBV12-3/TRBV12-4|TRBD1|15
CASSPPDRALLGYTF
TGTGCCAGCAGTCCCCCGGACAGGGCGCTCCTTGGCTACACCTTC
>TRBJ1-6|few|TRBV6-6|TRBD1|17
CASHPRTGTASNSPLHF
TGTGCCAGCCATCCAAGGACCGGGACAGCGAGTAATTCACCCCTCCACTTT
>TRBJ2-1|.|TRBV28|TRBD2|15
CASSSRLAGYHEQFF
TGTGCCAGCAGTTCTAGACTAGCGGGATATCATGAGCAGTTCTTC
>TRBJ2-5|.|TRBV7-2|.|14
CASSLIRSQETQYF
TGTGCCAGCAGCTTAATTCGGTCTCAAGAGACCCAGTACTTC
>TRBJ2-7|few|TRBV18|.|15
CASSPSTSPSYEQYF
TGTGCCAGCTCACCCTCGACTAGTCCGTCCTACGAGCAGTACTTC
>TRBJ1-6|.|TRBV6-5|.|15
CASSYRTVDNSPLHF
TGTGCCAGCAGTTACAGGACCGTGGATAATTCACCCCTCCACTTT
>TRBJ2-1|.|TRBV7-6|.|14
CASSLVGPYNEQFF
TGTGCCAGCAGCTTAGTTGGCCCGTACAATGAGCAGTTCTTC
>TRBJ1-6|.|TRBV3-1|.|12
CASRDGGSPLHF
TGTGCCAGCCGGGACGGCGGCTCACCCCTCCACTTT
>TRBJ2-3|few|TRBV7-2|TRBD2|15
CASSPGLAGSDTQYF
TGTGCCAGCAGCCCGGGACTAGCTGGGTCAGATACGCAGTATTTT
>TRBJ1-1|few|TRBV6-2/TRBV6-3|.|14
CASSYSGRAVEAFF
TGTGCCAGCAGTTACTCGGGCAGGGCTGTTGAAGCTTTCTTT
>TRBJ1-1|few|TRBV7-2|.|13
CASSLTLGTEAFF
TGTGCCAGCAGCTTAACGCTCGGGACTGAAGCTTTCTTT
>TRBJ1-1|.|TRBV2|.|13
CASQTGTATEAFF
TGTGCCAGCCAGACAGGCACGGCCACTGAAGCTTTCTTT
>TRBJ1-4|.|TRBV12-3/TRBV12-4|.|13
CASSLAEGEKLFF
TGTGCCAGCAGTTTAGCGGAGGGCGAAAAACTGTTTTTT
>TRBJ2-3|few|TRBV29-1|TRBD1|14
CSVEWWDRGTTQYF
TGCAGCGTTGAATGGTGGGACAGGGGTACTACGCAGTATTTT
>TRBJ1-4|.|TRBV7-9|.|12
CASSPRHEKLFF
TGTGCCAGCAGCCCGCGACACGAAAAACTGTTTTTT
>TRBJ2-7|many|TRBV28|.|15
CASSWGGGTAYEQYF
TGTGCCAGCAGCTGGGGGGGGGGCACAGCCTACGAGCAGTACTTC
>TRBJ2-1|many|TRBV30|.|12
CAWSTNYNEQFF
TGTGCCTGGAGTACAAATTACAATGAGCAGTTCTTC
>TRBJ2-1|few|TRBV18|TRBD1|16
CASSPNIRQGASEQFF
TGTGCCAGCTCACCAAATATCAGACAGGGGGCGAGTGAGCAGTTCTTC
>TRBJ2-5|.|TRBV20-1|.|14
CSAQSGAGQETQYF
TGCAGTGCTCAATCCGGGGCTGGGCAAGAGACCCAGTACTTC
>TRBJ2-1|few|TRBV30|.|12
CAWRGQYNEQFF
TGTGCCTGGAGAGGACAGTACAATGAGCAGTTCTTC
>TRBJ2-2|many|TRBV7-2|TRBD2|16
CASSSMGRGDTGELFF
TGTGCCAGCAGCTCTATGGGGAGGGGAGACACCGGGGAGCTGTTTTTT
>TRBJ1-4|few|TRBV7-2|TRBD1|15
CASSAGQGGGEKLFF
TGTGCCAGCAGCGCCGGACAGGGGGGAGGTGAAAAACTGTTTTTT
>TRBJ2-1|few|TRBV18|TRBD2|18
CASSRPGLAESSYNEQFF
TGTGCCAGCTCACGACCGGGACTAGCGGAATCCTCCTACAATGAGCAGTTCTTC
>TRBJ1-2|few|TRBV25-1|TRBD1|17
CASSGTGTELTIYGYTF
TGTGCCAGCAGTGGTACCGGGACAGAATTAACAATCTATGGCTACACCTTC